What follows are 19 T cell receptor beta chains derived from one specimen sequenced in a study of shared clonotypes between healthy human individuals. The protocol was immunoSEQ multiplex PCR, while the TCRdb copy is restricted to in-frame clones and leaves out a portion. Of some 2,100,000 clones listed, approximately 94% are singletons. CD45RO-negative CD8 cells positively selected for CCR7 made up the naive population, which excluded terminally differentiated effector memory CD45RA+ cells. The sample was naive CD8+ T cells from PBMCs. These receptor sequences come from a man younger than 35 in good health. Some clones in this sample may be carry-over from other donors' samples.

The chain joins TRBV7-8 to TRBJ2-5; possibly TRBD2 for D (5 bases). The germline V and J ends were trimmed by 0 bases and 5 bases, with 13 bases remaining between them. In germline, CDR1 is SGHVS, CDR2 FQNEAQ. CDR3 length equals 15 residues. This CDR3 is CASSLAAAETETQYF. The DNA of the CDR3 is TGTGCCAGCAGCTTAGCGGCAGCGGAAACGGAGACCCAGTACTTC. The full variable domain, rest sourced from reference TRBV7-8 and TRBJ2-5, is GAGVSQSPRYKVAKRGQDVALRCDPISGHVSLFWYQQALGQGPEFLTYFQNEAQLDKSGLPSDRFFAERPEGSVSTLKIQRTQQEDSAVYLCASSLAAAETETQYFGPGTRLLVL.

CDR3 region: CASSLAQGGVAEAFF. For the CDR3, the DNA is TGTGCCAGCAGCTTAGCGCAAGGGGGCGTCGCTGAAGCTTTCTTT. The rearrangement joins TRBV7-8 to TRBJ1-1, with TRBD1 matching 7 bases. The V gene end was trimmed by 0 bases and the J gene end by 6 bases; junction bases not matched to a gene: 7. Germline values: CDR1 SGHVS, CDR2 FQNEAQ. The CDR3 loop spans 15 amino acids.

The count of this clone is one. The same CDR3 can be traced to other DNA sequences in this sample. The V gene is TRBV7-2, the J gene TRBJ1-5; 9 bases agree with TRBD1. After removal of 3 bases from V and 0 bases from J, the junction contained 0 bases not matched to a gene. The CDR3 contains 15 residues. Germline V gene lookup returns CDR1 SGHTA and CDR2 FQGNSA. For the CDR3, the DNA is TGTGCCAGCAGCTTGGGACAGGGTAGCAATCAGCCCCAGCATTTT. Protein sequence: CASSLGQGSNQPQHF.

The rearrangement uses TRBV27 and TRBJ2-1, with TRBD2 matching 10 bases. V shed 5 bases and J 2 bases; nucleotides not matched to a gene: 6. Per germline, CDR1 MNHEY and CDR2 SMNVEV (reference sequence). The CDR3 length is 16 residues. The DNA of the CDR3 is TGTGCCAGCAGTCGAAGAGCGGGAGGGCCCTACAATGAGCAGTTCTTC. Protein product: CASSRRAGGPYNEQFF.

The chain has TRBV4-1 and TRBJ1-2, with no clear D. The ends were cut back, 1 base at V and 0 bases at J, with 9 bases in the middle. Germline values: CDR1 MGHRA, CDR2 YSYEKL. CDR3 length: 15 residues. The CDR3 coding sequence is TGCGCCAGCAGCCAAGTCAGAGCAACTAACTATGGCTACACCTTC. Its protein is CASSQVRATNYGYTF.

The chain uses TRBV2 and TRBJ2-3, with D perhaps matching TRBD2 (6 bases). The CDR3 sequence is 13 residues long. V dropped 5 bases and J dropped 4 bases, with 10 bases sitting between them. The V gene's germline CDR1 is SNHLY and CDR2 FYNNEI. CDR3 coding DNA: TGTGCCAGCAGTAGGAGGGCCGCAGATACGCAGTATTTT. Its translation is CASSRRAADTQYF.

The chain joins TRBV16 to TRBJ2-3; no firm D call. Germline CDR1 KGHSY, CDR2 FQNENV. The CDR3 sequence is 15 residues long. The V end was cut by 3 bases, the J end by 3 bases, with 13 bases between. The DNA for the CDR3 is TGTGCCAGCAGCCACATACCAGCAATGACAGATACGCAGTATTTT. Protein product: CASSHIPAMTDTQYF.

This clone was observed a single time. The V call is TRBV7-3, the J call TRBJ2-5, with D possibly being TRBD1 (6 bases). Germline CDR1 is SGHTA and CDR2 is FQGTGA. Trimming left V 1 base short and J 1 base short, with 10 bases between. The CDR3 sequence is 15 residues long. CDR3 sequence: CASSLNWGLQETQYF. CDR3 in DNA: TGTGCCAGCAGCTTAAATTGGGGGCTCCAAGAGACCCAGTACTTC. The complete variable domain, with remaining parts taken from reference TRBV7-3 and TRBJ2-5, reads GAGVSQTPSNKVTEKGKYVELRCDPISGHTALYWYRQSLGQGPEFLIYFQGTGAADDSGLPNDRFFAVRPEGSVSTLKIQRTERGDSAVYLCASSLNWGLQETQYFGPGTRLLVL.

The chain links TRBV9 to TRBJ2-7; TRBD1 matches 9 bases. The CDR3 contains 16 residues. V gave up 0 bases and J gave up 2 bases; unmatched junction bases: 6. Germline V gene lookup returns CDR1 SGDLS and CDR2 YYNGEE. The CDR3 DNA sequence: TGTGCCAGCAGCGTAGCAGGGGGACAGGGAACCTACGAGCAGTACTTC. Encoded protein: CASSVAGGQGTYEQYF.

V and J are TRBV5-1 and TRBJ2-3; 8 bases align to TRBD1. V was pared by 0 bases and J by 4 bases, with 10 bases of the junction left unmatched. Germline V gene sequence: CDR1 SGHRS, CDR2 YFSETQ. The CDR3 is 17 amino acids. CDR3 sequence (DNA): TGCGCCAGCAGCTTGGATCCCCTGCAGGGGGCATCAGATACGCAGTATTTT. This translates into CASSLDPLQGASDTQYF.

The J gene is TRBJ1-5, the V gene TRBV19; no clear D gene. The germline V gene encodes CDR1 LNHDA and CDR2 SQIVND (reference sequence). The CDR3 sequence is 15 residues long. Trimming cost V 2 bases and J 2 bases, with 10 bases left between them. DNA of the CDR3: TGTGCCAGTAGTATAATGGGGATGGGCAATCAGCCCCAGCATTTT. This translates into CASSIMGMGNQPQHF.

CDR3 protein: CASSPTGAGETQYF. DNA of the CDR3: TGTGCCAGCAGCCCGACGGGCGCAGGGGAGACCCAGTACTTC. V is TRBV7-3 and J is TRBJ2-5; D might be TRBD1 (5 bases). This CDR3 comprises 14 residues. Germline CDR1 reads SGHTA; CDR2 reads FQGTGA. Trimming pared 5 bases from V and 5 bases from J, leaving 15 bases between. The whole variable domain, filled in from reference TRBV7-3 and TRBJ2-5, reads GAGVSQTPSNKVTEKGKYVELRCDPISGHTALYWYRQSLGQGPEFLIYFQGTGAADDSGLPNDRFFAVRPEGSVSTLKIQRTERGDSAVYLCASSPTGAGETQYFGPGTRLLVL.

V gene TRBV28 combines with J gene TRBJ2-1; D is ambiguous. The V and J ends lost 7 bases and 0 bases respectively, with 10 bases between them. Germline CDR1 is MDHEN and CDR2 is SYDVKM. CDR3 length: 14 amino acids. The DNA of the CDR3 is TGTGCCAGCACCCGGCAGTTCTCCTACAATGAGCAGTTCTTC. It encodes CASTRQFSYNEQFF. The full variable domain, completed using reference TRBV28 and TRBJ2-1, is DVKVTQSSRYLVKRTGEKVFLECVQDMDHENMFWYRQDPGLGLRLIYFSYDVKMKEKGDIPEGYSVSREKKERFSLILESASTNQTSMYLCASTRQFSYNEQFFGPGTRLTVL.

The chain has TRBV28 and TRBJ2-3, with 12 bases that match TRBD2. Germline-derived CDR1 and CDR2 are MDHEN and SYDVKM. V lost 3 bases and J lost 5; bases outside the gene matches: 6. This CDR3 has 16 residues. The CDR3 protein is CASSFRTSGTGDTQYF. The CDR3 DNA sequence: TGTGCCAGCAGTTTCCGGACTAGCGGGACTGGAGATACGCAGTATTTT.

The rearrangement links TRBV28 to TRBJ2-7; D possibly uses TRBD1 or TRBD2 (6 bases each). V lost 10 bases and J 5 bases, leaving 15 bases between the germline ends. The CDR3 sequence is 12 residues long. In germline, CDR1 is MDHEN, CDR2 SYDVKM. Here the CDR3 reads CAIEGGVDEQYF. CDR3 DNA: TGTGCCATCGAGGGGGGTGTCGACGAGCAGTACTTC.

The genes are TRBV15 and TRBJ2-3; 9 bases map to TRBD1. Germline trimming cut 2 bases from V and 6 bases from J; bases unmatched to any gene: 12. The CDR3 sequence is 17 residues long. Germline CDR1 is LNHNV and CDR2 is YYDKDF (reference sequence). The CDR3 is CATSRPQITGGYDTQYF. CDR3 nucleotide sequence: TGTGCCACCAGCAGACCTCAGATAACAGGGGGCTACGATACGCAGTATTTT.

The CDR3 DNA sequence: TGTGCCAGCAGCTTAGATTCCGGGACAGTGGTCTACGAGCAGTACTTC. Residues: CASSLDSGTVVYEQYF. The chain combines TRBV11-2 with TRBJ2-7; 7 bases fit TRBD1. J lost 3 bases, V lost 0 bases, and 8 bases had no gene match. CDR3 size: 16 residues. The V gene's germline CDR1 is SGHAT and CDR2 FQNNGV. The full variable domain, with the rest looked up from reference TRBV11-2 and TRBJ2-7, is EAGVAQSPRYKIIEKRQSVAFWCNPISGHATLYWYQQILGQGPKLLIQFQNNGVVDDSQLPKDRFSAERLKGVDSTLKIQPAKLEDSAVYLCASSLDSGTVVYEQYFGPGTRLTVT.

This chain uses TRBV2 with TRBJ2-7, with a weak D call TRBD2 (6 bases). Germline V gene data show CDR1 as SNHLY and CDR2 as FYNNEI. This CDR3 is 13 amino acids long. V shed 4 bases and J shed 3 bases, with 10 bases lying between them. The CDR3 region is CASSVGGFYEQYF. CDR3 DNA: TGTGCCAGCAGTGTAGGAGGGTTCTACGAGCAGTACTTC.

CDR3 DNA sequence: TGTGCCAGCAGCTTTCTTGCTACAGGGCGTCGCCACGAGCAGTACTTC. Translation: CASSFLATGRRHEQYF. The V and J genes are TRBV7-2 and TRBJ2-7; weak D call: TRBD1 (6 bases). V lost 3 bases and J lost 5, with 20 bases in between. Germline assignment: CDR1 SGHTA and CDR2 FQGNSA. The CDR3 contains 16 residues. Variable domain in full (rest from reference TRBV7-2 and TRBJ2-7): GAGVSQSPSNKVTEKGKDVELRCDPISGHTALYWYRQSLGQGLEFLIYFQGNSAPDKSGLPSDRFSAERTGGSVSTLTIQRTQQEDSAVYLCASSFLATGRRHEQYFGPGTRLTVT.